The 19 T cell receptor beta chains reported below all come from one sample, sequenced in a study of CD8 T cells in Susac syndrome. Random-hexamer reverse transcription was applied to roughly 0.45 to 1 ug RNA. Each CDR3 protein is one row after TCRdb ran MiXCR on the immunoSEQ multiplex PCR reads. This sample yields approximately 150,000 distinct CDR3 sequences, of which approximately 94% are seen a single time; 0.08% to 0.095% belongs to the top ten. Sequencing was carried out using CD4+ T cells from PBMCs. Receptor source: a human donor with multiple sclerosis.

The rearrangement uses TRBV7-8 and TRBJ2-2; 8 bases are a match to TRBD1. The CDR3 extends over 16 amino acids. From germline, CDR1 is SGHVS and CDR2 FQNEAQ. The V segment lost 4 bases and the J segment 8 bases; nucleotides outside the gene matches: 12. In nucleotides, the CDR3 is TGTGCCAGCAGCTCACAGGGGGTCGGAGGGAGGGGGGAGCTGTTTTTT. This gives the protein CASSSQGVGGRGELFF. Using reference TRBV7-8 and TRBJ2-2 for the parts outside the CDR3, the full variable domain is GAGVSQSPRYKVAKRGQDVALRCDPISGHVSLFWYQQALGQGPEFLTYFQNEAQLDKSGLPSDRFFAERPEGSVSTLKIQRTQQEDSAVYLCASSSQGVGGRGELFFGEGSRLTVL.

This chain joins TRBV29-1 and TRBJ2-2, with D tentatively TRBD1 (7 bases). This CDR3 comprises 12 residues. Germline CDR1 and CDR2: SQVTM and ANQGSEA. V lost 7 bases and J lost 6, with 12 bases in between. The CDR3 reads CSARGAAGELFF. CDR3 nucleotides: TGCAGCGCCAGGGGGGCGGCCGGGGAGCTGTTTTTT.

The rearrangement links TRBV25-1 to TRBJ1-2; tentative D call: TRBD1 (5 bases). Trimming left V 3 bases short and J 3 bases short, with 11 bases between. CDR1 MGHDK and CDR2 SYGVNS come from the germline V gene. The CDR3 has 14 residues. The CDR3, as DNA: TGTGCCAGCAGTGATACAGGTCTAGACTATGGCTACACCTTC. It yields the protein CASSDTGLDYGYTF.

The V and J genes are TRBV7-9 and TRBJ1-2, with 9 bases that match TRBD1. The V segment lost 3 bases and the J segment 4 bases; nucleotides outside the gene matches: 9. The CDR3 length is 16 residues. CDR1 is SEHNR and CDR2 is FQNEAQ in the germline V gene (reference sequence). In DNA, the CDR3 is TGTGCCAGCAGCTTGTCAGGGACAGGGAGACTCTATGGCTACACCTTC. Translated, it gives CASSLSGTGRLYGYTF. The full variable domain, rest sourced from reference TRBV7-9 and TRBJ1-2, is DTGVSQNPRHKITKRGQNVTFRCDPISEHNRLYWYRQTLGQGPEFLTYFQNEAQLEKSRLLSDRFSAERPKGSFSTLEIQRTEQGDSAMYLCASSLSGTGRLYGYTFGSGTRLTVV.

The chain couples TRBV5-1 to TRBJ2-5, with a tentative D call TRBD1 (5 bases). The V gene lost 2 bases and the J gene lost 2 bases, with 10 bases spanning the gap. Germline V lookup: CDR1 SGHRS, CDR2 YFSETQ. The CDR3 length is 14 residues. The CDR3 DNA follows: TGCGCCAGCAGCTTAGGGGTTTTTCAAGAGACCCAGTACTTC. Protein product: CASSLGVFQETQYF.

The chain couples TRBV11-3 to TRBJ2-2; no firm D call. The V end lost 5 bases, the J end lost 2 bases, and 15 bases lay between the germline ends. Germline V gene sequence: CDR1 SGHNT, CDR2 YENEEA. The CDR3 has 16 amino acids. This CDR3 reads CASSPFGPSNTGELFF. CDR3 in DNA: TGTGCCAGCAGCCCCTTTGGCCCCTCTAACACCGGGGAGCTGTTTTTT.

The gene calls are TRBV12-3 or TRBV12-4 and TRBJ1-2; maybe TRBD1 (6 bases). CDR3 size: 15 residues. V shed 5 bases and J shed 2 bases, with 15 bases lying between them. The chain's CDR3 is CASSATTGRNYGYTF. The DNA of the CDR3 is TGTGCCAGCAGTGCTACGACAGGTCGCAACTATGGCTACACCTTC.

This rearrangement joins TRBV5-1 to TRBJ2-3, with D maybe TRBD2 (6 bases). The CDR3 totals 14 residues. V gave up 5 bases and J gave up 0 bases, with 10 bases separating them. Germline values: CDR1 SGHRS, CDR2 YFSETQ. CDR3 coding DNA: TGCGCCAGCAGAGAGGGGACTAGCACAGATACGCAGTATTTT. Translated, it gives CASREGTSTDTQYF.

The V and J genes are TRBV6-2 or TRBV6-3 and TRBJ2-1; no reliable D call. The CDR3 extends over 15 amino acids. V shed 3 bases and J shed 3 bases, with 12 bases lying between them. Germline CDR1 and CDR2: MNHEY and SVGEGT. The CDR3 loop is CASSYEARNYNEQFF. CDR3 nucleotides: TGTGCCAGCAGTTATGAAGCTAGGAACTACAATGAGCAGTTCTTC.

The J gene is TRBJ2-7, the V gene TRBV9, with 8 nucleotides matching TRBD2. This CDR3 is built from 13 residues. The germline V gene encodes CDR1 SGDLS and CDR2 YYNGEE. V shed 1 base and J 4 bases; nucleotides not matched to a gene: 1. The DNA for the CDR3 is TGTGCCAGCAGCGTACGGGAGGGGTACGAGCAGTACTTC. Translating gives CASSVREGYEQYF. Filled out from reference TRBV9 and TRBJ2-7, the complete variable domain reads DSGVTQTPKHLITATGQRVTLRCSPRSGDLSVYWYQQSLDQGLQFLIQYYNGEERAKGNILERFSAQQFPDLHSELNLSSLELGDSALYFCASSVREGYEQYFGPGTRLTVT.

The chain carries TRBV28 and TRBJ2-2, with no clear D. The CDR3 is made up of 13 amino acids. Trimming took 7 bases from V and 1 from J, leaving 7 bases between them. Germline CDR1 and CDR2: MDHEN and SYDVKM. This CDR3 reads CASKAQNTGELFF. The CDR3 DNA follows: TGTGCCAGCAAGGCACAGAACACCGGGGAGCTGTTTTTT.

The V call is TRBV2, the J call TRBJ2-7; 14 nucleotides agree with TRBD2. J was trimmed by 6 bases and V by 4 bases; bases with no gene match: 5. The CDR3 covers 15 residues. Looked up from germline, CDR1 is SNHLY and CDR2 is FYNNEI. The CDR3 sequence: CASSAFGTSGSEQYF. CDR3 bases: TGTGCCAGCAGTGCGTTCGGGACTAGCGGGAGCGAGCAGTACTTC.

J is TRBJ1-5 and V is TRBV20-1; D is undetermined. The length of the CDR3 is 12 residues. Germline V lookup: CDR1 DFQATT, CDR2 SNEGSKA (reference sequence). Trimming took off 4 bases at V and 3 bases at J, with 7 bases between the two ends. CDR3 DNA: TGCAGTGCTATGGGTCCCAATCAGCCCCAGCATTTT. Translating gives CSAMGPNQPQHF.

The CDR3 DNA reads as TGCAGCGTGGACCCTCAGGGTCTGGGGTATACTGAAGCTTTCTTT. Its translation: CSVDPQGLGYTEAFF. The chain combines TRBV29-1 with TRBJ1-1; D is possibly TRBD1 (5 bases). The germline V and J ends were trimmed by 6 bases and 5 bases, with 22 bases remaining between them. Germline V CDR1 and CDR2: SQVTM, ANQGSEA. There are 15 residues in the CDR3.

This clonotype came up once. The J gene is TRBJ1-1, the V gene TRBV7-8; 9 bases match TRBD1. This CDR3 region has 14 residues. The V gene end was trimmed by 5 bases and the J gene end by 4 bases; junction bases not matched to a gene: 5. The germline V gene has CDR1 SGHVS and CDR2 FQNEAQ. CDR3 residues: CASSLQGATTEAFF. CDR3 nucleotides: TGTGCCAGCAGCCTACAGGGGGCCACCACTGAAGCTTTCTTT.

The chain uses TRBV29-1 and TRBJ2-1, with unresolved D. V gave up 4 bases and J gave up 6 bases, with 10 bases separating them. Looked up from germline, CDR1 is SQVTM and CDR2 is ANQGSEA. The CDR3 has 12 residues. The chain's CDR3 is CSVVPGANEQFF. CDR3 nucleotides: TGCAGCGTTGTACCTGGCGCCAATGAGCAGTTCTTC.

J is TRBJ1-2 and V is TRBV20-1; TRBD1 matches at 7 bases. Germline V lookup: CDR1 DFQATT, CDR2 SNEGSKA (reference sequence). Trimming removed 6 bases from V and 9 bases from J; junction bases left unmatched: 7. The CDR3 has 11 amino acids. The DNA for the CDR3 is TGCAGTGCATTGGACAGGTCTAGCTACACCTTC. Translated: CSALDRSSYTF.

This clonotype appeared once. This chain joins TRBV4-3 and TRBJ2-3; D is perhaps TRBD1 (6 bases). The CDR3 contains 14 residues. The V gene lost 3 bases and the J gene lost 2 bases, with 9 bases spanning the gap. CDR1 and CDR2 from the germline V gene are LGHNA and YSLEER. CDR3 in DNA: TGCGCCAGCAGCCAGGACAGTTCCACAGATACGCAGTATTTT. It codes for CASSQDSSTDTQYF.

CDR3 nucleotides: TGCGCCAGCAGCCAAGATCACAAGGGGTTCCAAGAGACCCAGTACTTC. It codes for CASSQDHKGFQETQYF. The chain joins TRBV4-1 to TRBJ2-5; D might be TRBD1 (5 bases). Germline V gives CDR1 MGHRA, CDR2 YSYEKL. The CDR3 has 16 residues. With 0 bases removed from V and 1 base from J, the gap between germline ends came to 12 bases.